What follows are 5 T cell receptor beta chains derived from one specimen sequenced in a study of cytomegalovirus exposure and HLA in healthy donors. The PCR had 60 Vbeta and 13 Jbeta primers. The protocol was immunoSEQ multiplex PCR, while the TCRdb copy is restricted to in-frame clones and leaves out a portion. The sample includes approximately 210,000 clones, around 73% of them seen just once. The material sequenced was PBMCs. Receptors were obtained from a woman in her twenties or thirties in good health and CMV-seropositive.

The CDR3 loop reads CASSLVGILNTGELFF. The CDR3 DNA sequence: TGTGCCAGCAGCTTGGTGGGCATCCTGAACACCGGGGAGCTGTTTTTT. The chain is built from TRBV5-6 and TRBJ2-2, with unresolved D. The CDR3 contains 16 residues. Deletions cut 0 bases from V and 1 base from J, with 10 bases between. Looked up from germline, CDR1 is SGHDT and CDR2 is YYEEEE. Looking up the rest from reference TRBV5-6 and TRBJ2-2 gives the full variable domain: DAGVTQSPTHLIKTRGQQVTLRCSPKSGHDTVSWYQQALGQGPQFIFQYYEEEERQRGNFPDRFSGHQFPNYSSELNVNALLLGDSALYLCASSLVGILNTGELFFGEGSRLTVL.

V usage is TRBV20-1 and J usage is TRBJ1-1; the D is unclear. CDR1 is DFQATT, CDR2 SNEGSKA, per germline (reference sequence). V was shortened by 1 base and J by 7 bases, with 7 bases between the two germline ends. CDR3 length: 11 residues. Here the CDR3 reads CSARGFGEAFF. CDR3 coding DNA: TGCAGTGCTAGAGGGTTCGGTGAAGCTTTCTTT.

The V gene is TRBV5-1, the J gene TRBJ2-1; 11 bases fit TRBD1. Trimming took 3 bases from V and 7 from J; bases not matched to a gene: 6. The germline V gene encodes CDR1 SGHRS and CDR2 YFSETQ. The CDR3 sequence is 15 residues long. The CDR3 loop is CASSSGTGGGNEQFF. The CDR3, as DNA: TGCGCCAGCAGCTCAGGGACAGGGGGTGGGAATGAGCAGTTCTTC.

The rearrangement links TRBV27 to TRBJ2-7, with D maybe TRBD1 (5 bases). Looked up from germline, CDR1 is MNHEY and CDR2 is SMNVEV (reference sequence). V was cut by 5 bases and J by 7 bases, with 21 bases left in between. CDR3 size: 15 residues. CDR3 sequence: CASSPRARENWEQYF. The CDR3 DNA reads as TGTGCCAGCAGTCCCAGGGCCAGGGAAAATTGGGAGCAGTACTTC.

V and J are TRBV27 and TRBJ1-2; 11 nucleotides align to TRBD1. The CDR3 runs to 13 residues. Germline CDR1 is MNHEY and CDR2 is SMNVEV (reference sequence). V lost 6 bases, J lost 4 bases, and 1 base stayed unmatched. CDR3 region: CASRGQGGYGYTF. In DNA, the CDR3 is TGTGCCAGCAGGGGACAGGGGGGCTATGGCTACACCTTC.